This entry is about one T cell receptor (beta chain). The antigen is not known. This record belongs to a study of cytomegalovirus exposure and HLA in healthy donors. Across the study: The same platform was used for the roughly 120 validation repertoires as for the approximately 730 first-cohort repertoires, as reported in a later analysis.

Overall study findings and caveats: Among TCR sequences, most were rare, though some public TCRs appeared in many donors.

Data came from immunoSEQ multiplex PCR; TCRdb stores just in-frame clones and leaves some out. The sample lists some 210,000 clones; 83% were seen once. The donors formed part of the approximately 120-subject validation cohort, distinct from the roughly 620-subject first cohort. Sequencing was carried out using PBMCs. This receptor was identified in a young woman in good health and CMV-seronegative.

CDR3 nucleotides: TGTGCCAGCAGCAGGGCTAGCGGAGTGAACCGGGAGCTGTTTTTT. It yields the protein CASSRASGVNRELFF. This rearrangement joins TRBV7-9 to TRBJ2-2; 7 bases map to TRBD2. V dropped 5 bases and J dropped 9; count of bases not matched to a gene: 12. This CDR3 has 15 residues. Germline V gene data show CDR1 as SEHNR and CDR2 as FQNEAQ (reference sequence).